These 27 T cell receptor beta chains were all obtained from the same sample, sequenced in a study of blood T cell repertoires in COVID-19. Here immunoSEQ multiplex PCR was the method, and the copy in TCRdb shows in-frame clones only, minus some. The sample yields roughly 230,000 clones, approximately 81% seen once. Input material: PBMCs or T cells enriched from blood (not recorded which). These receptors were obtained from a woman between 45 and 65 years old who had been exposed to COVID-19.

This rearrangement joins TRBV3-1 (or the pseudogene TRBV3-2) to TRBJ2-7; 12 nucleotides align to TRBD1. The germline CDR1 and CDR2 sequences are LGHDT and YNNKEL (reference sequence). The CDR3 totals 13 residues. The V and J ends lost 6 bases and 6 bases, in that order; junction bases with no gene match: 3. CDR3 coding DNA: TGTGCCAGCAGAGGGACAGGGGGCGGCGAGCAGTACTTC. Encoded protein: CASRGTGGGEQYF.

In nucleotides, the CDR3 is TGTGCCAGCAGTTATGGGTCGACTAGTTCGAACGAGCAGTACTTC. The encoded protein is CASSYGSTSSNEQYF. The rearrangement links TRBV6-2 or TRBV6-3 to TRBJ2-7, with D perhaps TRBD2 (6 bases). Trimming cost V 3 bases and J 5 bases, with 17 bases left between them. Germline V gene sequence: CDR1 MNHEY, CDR2 SVGEGT. The CDR3 covers 15 residues.

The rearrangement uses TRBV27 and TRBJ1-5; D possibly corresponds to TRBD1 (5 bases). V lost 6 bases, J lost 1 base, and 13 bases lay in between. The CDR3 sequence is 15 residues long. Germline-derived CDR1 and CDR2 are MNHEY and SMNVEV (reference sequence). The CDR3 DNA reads TGTGCCAGCAGCCTCCTTGGGGGGAGCAATCAGCCCCAGCATTTT. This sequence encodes CASSLLGGSNQPQHF.

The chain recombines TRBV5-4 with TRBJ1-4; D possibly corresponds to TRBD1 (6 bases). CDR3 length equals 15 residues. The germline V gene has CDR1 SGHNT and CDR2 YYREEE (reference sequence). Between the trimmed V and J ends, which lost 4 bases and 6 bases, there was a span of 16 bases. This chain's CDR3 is CASSRGAGYDEKLFF. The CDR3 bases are TGTGCCAGCAGCCGGGGGGCAGGGTACGATGAAAAACTGTTTTTT.

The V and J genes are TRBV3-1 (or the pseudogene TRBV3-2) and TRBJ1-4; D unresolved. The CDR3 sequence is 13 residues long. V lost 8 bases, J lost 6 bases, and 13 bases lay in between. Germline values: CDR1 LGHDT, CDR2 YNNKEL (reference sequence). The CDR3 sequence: CASAPWEHEKLFF. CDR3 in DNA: TGTGCCAGCGCCCCTTGGGAGCATGAAAAACTGTTTTTT.

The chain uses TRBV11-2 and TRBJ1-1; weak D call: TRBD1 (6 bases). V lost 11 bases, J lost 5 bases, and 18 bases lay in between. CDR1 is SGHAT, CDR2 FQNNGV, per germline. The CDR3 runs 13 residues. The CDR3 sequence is CASTRGAQTEAFF. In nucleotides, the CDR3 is TGTGCCTCTACGCGGGGGGCCCAGACTGAAGCTTTCTTT.

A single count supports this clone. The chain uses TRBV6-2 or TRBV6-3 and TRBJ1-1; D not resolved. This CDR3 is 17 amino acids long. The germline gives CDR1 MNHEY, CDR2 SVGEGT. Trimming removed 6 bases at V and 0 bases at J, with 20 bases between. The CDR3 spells CASSKIGIAHMNTEAFF. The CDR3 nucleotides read TGTGCCAGCAGCAAAATCGGGATCGCTCATATGAACACTGAAGCTTTCTTT.

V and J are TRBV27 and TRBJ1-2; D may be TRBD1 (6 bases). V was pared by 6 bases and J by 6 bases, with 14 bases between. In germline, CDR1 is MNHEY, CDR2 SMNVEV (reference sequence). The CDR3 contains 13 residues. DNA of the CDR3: TGTGCCAGCAGCTATACAGGGAGGGATGGCTACACCTTC. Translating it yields CASSYTGRDGYTF.

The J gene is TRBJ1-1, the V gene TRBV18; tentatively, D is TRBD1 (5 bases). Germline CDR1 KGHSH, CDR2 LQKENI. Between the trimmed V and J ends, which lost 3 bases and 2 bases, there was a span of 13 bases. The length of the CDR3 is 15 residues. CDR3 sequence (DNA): TGTGCCAGCTCACCTTTAACAGGCTTTAACACTGAAGCTTTCTTT. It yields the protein CASSPLTGFNTEAFF. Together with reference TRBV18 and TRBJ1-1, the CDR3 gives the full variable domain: NAGVMQNPRHLVRRRGQEARLRCSPMKGHSHVYWYRQLPEEGLKFMVYLQKENIIDESGMPKERFSAEFPKEGPSILRIQQVVRGDSAAYFCASSPLTGFNTEAFFGQGTRLTVV.

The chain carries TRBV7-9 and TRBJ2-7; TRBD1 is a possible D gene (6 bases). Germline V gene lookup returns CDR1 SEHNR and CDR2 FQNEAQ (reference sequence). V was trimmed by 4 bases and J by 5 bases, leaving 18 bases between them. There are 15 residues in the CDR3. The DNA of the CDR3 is TGTGCCAGCAGCTGGTACGTGGGGGCTGAAGACGAGCAGTACTTC. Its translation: CASSWYVGAEDEQYF.

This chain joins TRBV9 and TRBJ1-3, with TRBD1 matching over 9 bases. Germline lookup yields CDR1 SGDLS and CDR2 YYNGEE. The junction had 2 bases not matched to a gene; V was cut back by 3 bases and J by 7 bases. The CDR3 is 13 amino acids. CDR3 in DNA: TGTGCCAGCAGCGCTACAGGGGGCAACACCATATATTTT. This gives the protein CASSATGGNTIYF.

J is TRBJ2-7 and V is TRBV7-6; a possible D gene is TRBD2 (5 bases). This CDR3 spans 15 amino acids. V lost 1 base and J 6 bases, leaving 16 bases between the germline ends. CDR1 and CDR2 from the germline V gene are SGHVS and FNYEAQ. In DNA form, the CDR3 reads TGTGCCAGCAGCTTAGAGGTTGGACTCCCCTCCGAGCAGTACTTC. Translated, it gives CASSLEVGLPSEQYF.

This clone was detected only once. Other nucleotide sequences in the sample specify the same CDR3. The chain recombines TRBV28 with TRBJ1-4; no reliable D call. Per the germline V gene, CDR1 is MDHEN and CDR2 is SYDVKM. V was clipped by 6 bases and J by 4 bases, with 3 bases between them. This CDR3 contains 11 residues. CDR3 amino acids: CASRSNEKLFF. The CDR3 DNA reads TGTGCCAGCAGGAGTAATGAAAAACTGTTTTTT.

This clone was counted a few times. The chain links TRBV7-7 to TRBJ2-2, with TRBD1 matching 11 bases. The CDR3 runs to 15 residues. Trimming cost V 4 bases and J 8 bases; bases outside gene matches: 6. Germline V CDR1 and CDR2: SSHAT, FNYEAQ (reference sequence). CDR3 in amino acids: CASSSDRGLSGELFF. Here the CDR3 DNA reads TGTGCCAGCAGCTCGGACAGGGGGCTATCGGGGGAGCTGTTTTTT.

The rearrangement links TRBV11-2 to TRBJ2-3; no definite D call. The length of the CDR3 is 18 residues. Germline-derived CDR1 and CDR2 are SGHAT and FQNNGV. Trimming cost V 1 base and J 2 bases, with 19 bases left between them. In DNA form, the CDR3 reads TGTGCCAGCAGCTTAGGACAACCTACTCTTCTGATCACAGATACGCAGTATTTT. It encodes CASSLGQPTLLITDTQYF.

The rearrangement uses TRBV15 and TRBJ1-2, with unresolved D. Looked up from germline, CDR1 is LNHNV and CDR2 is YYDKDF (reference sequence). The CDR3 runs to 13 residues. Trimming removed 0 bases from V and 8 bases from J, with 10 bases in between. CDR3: CATSRDLRFGYTF. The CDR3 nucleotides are TGTGCCACCAGCAGAGATTTACGGTTCGGCTACACCTTC.

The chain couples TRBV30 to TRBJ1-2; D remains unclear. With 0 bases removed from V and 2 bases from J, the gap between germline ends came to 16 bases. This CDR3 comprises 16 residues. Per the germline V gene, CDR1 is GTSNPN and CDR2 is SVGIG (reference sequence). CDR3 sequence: CAWSVLGGRVNYGYTF. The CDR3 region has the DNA TGTGCCTGGAGTGTACTAGGCGGGAGAGTGAACTATGGCTACACCTTC.

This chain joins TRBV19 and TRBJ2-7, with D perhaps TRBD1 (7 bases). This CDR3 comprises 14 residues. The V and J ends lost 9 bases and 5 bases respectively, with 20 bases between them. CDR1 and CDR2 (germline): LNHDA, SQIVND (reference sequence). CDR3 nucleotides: TGTGCCAGACCGGGGGACAGAAGGAAAAACGAGCAGTACTTC. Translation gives CARPGDRRKNEQYF.

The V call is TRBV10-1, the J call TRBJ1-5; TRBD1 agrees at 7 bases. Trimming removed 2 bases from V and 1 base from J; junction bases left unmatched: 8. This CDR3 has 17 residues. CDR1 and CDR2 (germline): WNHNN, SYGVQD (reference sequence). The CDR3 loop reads CASSETMTGWSNQPQHF. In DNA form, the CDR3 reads TGCGCCAGCAGTGAGACCATGACAGGGTGGAGCAATCAGCCCCAGCATTTT.

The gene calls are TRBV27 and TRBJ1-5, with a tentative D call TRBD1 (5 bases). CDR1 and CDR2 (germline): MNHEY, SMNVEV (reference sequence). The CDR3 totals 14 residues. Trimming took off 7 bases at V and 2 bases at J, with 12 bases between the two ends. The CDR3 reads CASTSGTGNQPQHF. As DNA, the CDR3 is TGTGCCAGCACCTCAGGGACTGGCAATCAGCCCCAGCATTTT.

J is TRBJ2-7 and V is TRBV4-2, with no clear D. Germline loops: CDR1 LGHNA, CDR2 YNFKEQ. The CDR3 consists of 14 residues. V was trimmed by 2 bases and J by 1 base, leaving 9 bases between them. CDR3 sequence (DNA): TGTGCCAGCAGCCAACCCGACACTTCCTACGAGCAGTACTTC. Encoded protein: CASSQPDTSYEQYF.

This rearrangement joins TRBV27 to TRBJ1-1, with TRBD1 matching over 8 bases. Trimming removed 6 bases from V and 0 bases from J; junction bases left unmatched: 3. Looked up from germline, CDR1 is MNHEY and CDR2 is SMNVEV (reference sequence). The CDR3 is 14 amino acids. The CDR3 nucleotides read TGTGCCAGCAGAGTGGACAGGGTGAACACTGAAGCTTTCTTT. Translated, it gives CASRVDRVNTEAFF.

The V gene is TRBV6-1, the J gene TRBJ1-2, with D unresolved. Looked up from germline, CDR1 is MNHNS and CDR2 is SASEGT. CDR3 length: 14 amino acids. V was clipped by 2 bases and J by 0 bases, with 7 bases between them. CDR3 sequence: CASSENNANYGYTF. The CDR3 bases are TGTGCCAGCAGTGAAAACAACGCTAACTATGGCTACACCTTC.

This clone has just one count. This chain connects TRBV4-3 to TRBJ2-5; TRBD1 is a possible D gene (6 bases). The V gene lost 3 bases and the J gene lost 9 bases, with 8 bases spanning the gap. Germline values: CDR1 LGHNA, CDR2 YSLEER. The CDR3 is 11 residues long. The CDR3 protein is CASSHEGAQYF. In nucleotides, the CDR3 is TGCGCCAGCAGCCACGAGGGGGCCCAGTACTTC.

The CDR3 DNA reads TGTGCCAGCTCACCCCGCCCGGGGAGCACCGGGGAGCTGTTTTTT. Amino acids: CASSPRPGSTGELFF. The rearrangement uses TRBV18 and TRBJ2-2, with D perhaps TRBD2 (5 bases). The germline V gene has CDR1 KGHSH and CDR2 LQKENI. Trimming pared 3 bases from V and 4 bases from J, leaving 12 bases between. The CDR3 contains 15 residues.

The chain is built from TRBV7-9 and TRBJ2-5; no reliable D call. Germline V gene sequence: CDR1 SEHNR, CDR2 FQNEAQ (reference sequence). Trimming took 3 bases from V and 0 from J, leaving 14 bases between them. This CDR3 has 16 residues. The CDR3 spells CASSLSSTLYQETQYF. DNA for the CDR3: TGTGCCAGCAGCTTGAGCTCCACCCTGTACCAAGAGACCCAGTACTTC.

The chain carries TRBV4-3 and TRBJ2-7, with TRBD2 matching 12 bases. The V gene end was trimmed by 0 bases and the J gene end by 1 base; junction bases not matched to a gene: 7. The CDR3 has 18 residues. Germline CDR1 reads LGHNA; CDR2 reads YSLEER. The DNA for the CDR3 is TGCGCCAGCAGCCAAGAGTTAACTAGCGGGGGGTCGTCCTACGAGCAGTACTTC. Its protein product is CASSQELTSGGSSYEQYF.